This TCR beta chain stems from a study of blood T cells in healthy people across ages. Researchers isolated at least 7 million PBMCs per sample. A sample-barcoded 5' primer and a J-beta primer mix were used in a second PCR of about 6 to 12 cycles. Each cDNA molecule was tagged by a template-switch adaptor that had 12 random nucleotides. TCRdb recomputed calls from the 5' RACE reads with MiXCR, one row per CDR3 protein. The sample gives some 750,000 distinct CDR3 sequences, 22% of which show up once; under 25% is in the top ten. This CDR3 comprises 14 residues. Germline CDR1 GTSNPN, CDR2 SVGIG (reference sequence). Trimming took off 0 bases at V and 0 bases at J, with 8 bases between the two ends. A few counts support this clonotype.

The TCR sequence derives from a man aged 65-85 years in good health. The sequenced sample was blood. V gene TRBV30 combines with J gene TRBJ1-1; D uncertain. The CDR3 sequence is CAWSVGIMNTEAFF. CDR3 sequence (DNA): TGTGCCTGGAGTGTAGGGATCATGAACACTGAAGCTTTCTTT.